This entry lists 5 T cell receptor beta chains sequenced from one sample in a study of CD8+CD57+ T cells in acquired aplastic anemia. It was genomic DNA that served as the template for profiling TCR beta VDJ and CDR3. Using its own MiXCR run on the reads, TCRdb lists one record per CDR3 protein. The table has approximately 98,000 distinct CDR3 sequences, roughly two thirds seen once. Patients selected for sequencing had displayed CD8+CD57+ cell expansion by flow cytometry. Sequenced: sorted CD4+, CD8+, or CD8+CD57+ T cells (not recorded which) from PBMCs. The source of these receptors is a human donor with aplastic anemia.

CDR3 in DNA: TGTGCCAGCAGCCCAATTCTCTACGAGCAGTACTTC. The encoded protein is CASSPILYEQYF. The rearrangement joins TRBV7-8 to TRBJ2-7; D not resolved. Germline lookup yields CDR1 SGHVS and CDR2 FQNEAQ. V dropped 5 bases and J dropped 3 bases, with 8 bases sitting between them. The CDR3 contains 12 residues. The whole variable domain, filled in from reference TRBV7-8 and TRBJ2-7, reads GAGVSQSPRYKVAKRGQDVALRCDPISGHVSLFWYQQALGQGPEFLTYFQNEAQLDKSGLPSDRFFAERPEGSVSTLKIQRTQQEDSAVYLCASSPILYEQYFGPGTRLTVT.

This chain links TRBV5-4 with TRBJ1-6; D not certain. Looked up from germline, CDR1 is SGHNT and CDR2 is YYREEE (reference sequence). Trimming left V 6 bases short and J 10 bases short, with 14 bases between. CDR3 length: 13 residues. CDR3 DNA: TGTGCCAGCAACCCCGGTAGGGCGTCACCCCTCCACTTT. Its protein product is CASNPGRASPLHF.

This chain links TRBV19 with TRBJ1-6, with TRBD1 matching over 7 bases. V gave up 7 bases and J gave up 10 bases; unmatched junction bases: 13. Per germline, CDR1 LNHDA and CDR2 SQIVND (reference sequence). The CDR3 is 15 residues long. The CDR3 protein is CASTLAGRGGSPLHF. The CDR3 DNA follows: TGTGCCAGTACTCTCGCCGGCAGGGGGGGATCACCCCTCCACTTT.

The rearrangement uses TRBV20-1 and TRBJ2-1; no firm D call. Germline assignment: CDR1 DFQATT and CDR2 SNEGSKA (reference sequence). The V end was cut by 1 base, the J end by 1 base, with 14 bases between. The length of the CDR3 is 16 residues. The DNA for the CDR3 is TGCAGTGCTAGAGGAGGTAACCCTGAGTCCTACAATGAGCAGTTCTTC. Amino acids: CSARGGNPESYNEQFF.

J is TRBJ2-7 and V is TRBV15; 10 positions match TRBD1. Germline CDR1 reads LNHNV; CDR2 reads YYDKDF (reference sequence). There are 16 residues in the CDR3. V was clipped by 5 bases and J by 7 bases; unmatched bases: 14. The CDR3 coding sequence is TGTGCCACCAGCCGACGGACAGGGGGGTCTTTGGGTGAGCAGTACTTC. Translation: CATSRRTGGSLGEQYF.